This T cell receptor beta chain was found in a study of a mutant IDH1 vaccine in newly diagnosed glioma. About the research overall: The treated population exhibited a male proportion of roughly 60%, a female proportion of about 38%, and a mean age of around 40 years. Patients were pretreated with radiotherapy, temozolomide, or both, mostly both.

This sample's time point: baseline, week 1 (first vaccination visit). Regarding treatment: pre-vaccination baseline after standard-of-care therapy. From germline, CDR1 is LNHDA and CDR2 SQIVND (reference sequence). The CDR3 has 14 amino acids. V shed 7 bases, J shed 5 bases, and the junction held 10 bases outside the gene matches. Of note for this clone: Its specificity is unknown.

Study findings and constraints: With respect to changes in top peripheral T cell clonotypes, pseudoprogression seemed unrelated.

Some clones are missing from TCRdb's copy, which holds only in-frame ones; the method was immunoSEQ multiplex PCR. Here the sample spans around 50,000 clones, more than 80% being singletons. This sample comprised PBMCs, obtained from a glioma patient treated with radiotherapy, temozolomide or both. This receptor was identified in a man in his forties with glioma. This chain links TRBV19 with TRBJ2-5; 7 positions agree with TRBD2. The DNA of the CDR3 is TGTGCCAGTAACGGGGCGGGAGCGGGGGAGACCCAGTACTTC. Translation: CASNGAGAGETQYF.